Listed below are T cell receptor beta chains from one sample, sequenced in a study of T cells in Graves' hyperthyroidism and ophthalmopathy. A single record per CDR3 protein comes from TCRdb applying MiXCR to the multiplex PCR reads. Of hundreds of thousands of distinct CDR3 sequences in the sample, around 13% were seen once. The sample comprised blood. The source is a woman aged 18-29 years with Graves' hyperthyroidism. Each CDR3 is given with its conserved first and last residue. D genes are given only for firm matches. Clone size appears in some rows only: once, few, many, or a class for an expanded clone.

size	V	D	J	CDR3	DNA
many	TRBV27	-	TRBJ2-2	CASSLQTGELFF	TGTGCCAGCAGTCTCCAGACCGGGGAGCTGTTTTTT
many	TRBV11-2	TRBD1	TRBJ2-5	CASSLGDRDWETQYF	TGTGCCAGCAGCTTAGGGGACAGGGATTGGGAGACCCAGTACTTC
few	TRBV19	-	TRBJ1-5	CASSLSGSGQPQHF	TGTGCCAGTAGCCTCAGTGGGTCGGGGCAGCCCCAGCATTTT
many	TRBV20-1	-	TRBJ2-5	CSASRAFGPKTQYF	TGCAGTGCAAGTCGCGCCTTCGGGCCCAAGACCCAGTACTTC
many	TRBV2	-	TRBJ1-3	CASSESPHSGNTIYF	TGTGCCAGCAGTGAGTCCCCCCACTCTGGAAACACCATATATTTT
many	TRBV6-2/TRBV6-3	-	TRBJ1-1	CASSYIGGNTEAFF	TGTGCCAGCAGTTACATTGGAGGGAACACTGAAGCTTTCTTT
many	TRBV28	TRBD2	TRBJ2-1	CASVPTGTSGKNEQFF	TGTGCCAGCGTACCGACCGGGACTAGCGGGAAGAATGAGCAGTTCTTC
few	TRBV20-1	-	TRBJ2-7	CSARVSTLDIYEQYF	TGCAGTGCTAGAGTGAGTACGTTAGACATCTACGAGCAGTACTTC
many	TRBV3-1	TRBD1	TRBJ2-1	CASSQGTGVLNEQFF	TGTGCCAGCAGCCAAGGGACAGGGGTTTTGAATGAGCAGTTCTTC
many	TRBV15	-	TRBJ2-5	CATSRDKGQETQYF	TGTGCCACCAGCAGAGATAAGGGTCAAGAGACCCAGTACTTC
few	TRBV6-1	-	TRBJ2-3	CASTLSRGTDTQYF	TGTGCCAGCACCTTGAGCCGCGGCACAGATACGCAGTATTTT
many	TRBV20-1	-	TRBJ2-5	CSARAGERTPPSGYF	TGCAGTGCTAGAGCAGGGGAGCGGACGCCTCCCTCAGGGTACTTC
many	TRBV2	-	TRBJ2-1	CASPRFSSYNEQFF	TGTGCCAGCCCCAGGTTCAGCTCCTACAATGAGCAGTTCTTC
few	TRBV24-1	-	TRBJ1-2	CATSDGTVQGNYYGYTF	TGTGCCACCAGTGACGGGACCGTCCAGGGAAATTACTATGGCTACACCTTC
-	TRBV20-1	TRBD2	TRBJ2-7	CSAATTSGDYEQYF	TGCAGTGCTGCTACGACTAGCGGAGATTACGAGCAGTACTTC
many	TRBV13	TRBD1	TRBJ2-1	CASSSFGQGYHEQFF	TGTGCCAGCAGCTCTTTTGGACAGGGGTACCATGAGCAGTTCTTC
few	TRBV19	-	TRBJ1-5	CASSIGTRGQPQHF	TGTGCCAGTAGTATAGGGACCCGGGGGCAGCCCCAGCATTTT
few	TRBV4-1	-	TRBJ1-5	CASSQIRSSNQPQHF	TGCGCCAGCAGCCAAATTCGATCTAGCAATCAGCCCCAGCATTTT
many	TRBV5-1	-	TRBJ2-7	CASRMGDNSYEQYF	TGCGCCAGCAGGATGGGGGATAATTCCTACGAGCAGTACTTC
many	TRBV6-2/TRBV6-3	TRBD2	TRBJ2-1	CASSFSSGRIHNEQFF	TGTGCCAGCAGCTTCTCTAGCGGGAGGATCCACAATGAGCAGTTCTTC
many	TRBV20-1	-	TRBJ1-2	CSAPPPGGSHYGYTF	TGCAGTGCCCCCCCGCCAGGAGGCTCTCACTATGGCTACACCTTC
-	TRBV7-9	TRBD1	TRBJ1-2	CASSQQTGASVGYTF	TGTGCCAGCAGCCAACAGACAGGGGCCTCGGTGGGCTACACCTTC
-	TRBV11-2	TRBD2	TRBJ2-5	CASSRTSGESIRETQYF	TGTGCCAGCAGCCGGACTAGCGGGGAGAGTATAAGGGAGACCCAGTACTTC
many	TRBV11-2	-	TRBJ1-6	CASSLEGPANSPLHF	TGTGCCAGCAGCTTAGAAGGGCCCGCTAATTCACCCCTCCACTTT
many	TRBV28	TRBD1	TRBJ2-7	CASSSTGTGIWYEQYF	TGTGCCAGCAGTTCTACCGGGACAGGGATATGGTACGAGCAGTACTTC
few	TRBV9	-	TRBJ2-3	CASSVATGDTQYF	TGTGCCAGCAGCGTAGCAACAGGGGATACGCAGTATTTT
-	TRBV20-1	TRBD2	TRBJ2-1	CSADAGGWGNEQFF	TGCAGTGCAGACGCGGGAGGCTGGGGGAATGAGCAGTTCTTC
many	TRBV29-1	-	TRBJ2-5	CSVGTQETQYF	TGCAGCGTAGGGACACAAGAGACCCAGTACTTC
many	TRBV2	-	TRBJ1-1	CASRGERDTEAFF	TGTGCCAGCAGAGGGGAAAGAGACACTGAAGCTTTCTTT
-	TRBV19	-	TRBJ2-1	CASNGGDSDNEQFF	TGTGCCAGTAACGGGGGGGACAGTGATAATGAGCAGTTCTTC
-	TRBV6-8	-	TRBJ1-3	CASSYPEVWDTIYF	TGTGCCAGCAGTTACCCTGAGGTCTGGGACACCATATATTTT
many	TRBV5-4	TRBD1	TRBJ1-3	CASSLYGTDPSGNTIYF	TGTGCCAGCAGCTTGTACGGGACAGACCCCTCTGGAAACACCATATATTTT
many	TRBV2	TRBD2	TRBJ2-7	CASRTSGGTYEQYF	TGTGCCAGCAGGACTAGCGGGGGGACCTACGAGCAGTACTTC
-	TRBV9	-	TRBJ1-1	CASSSQGGSTEAFF	TGTGCCAGCAGCTCCCAAGGGGGGAGCACTGAAGCTTTCTTT
few	TRBV6-1	TRBD1	TRBJ1-4	CASSVPGQGDEKLFF	TGTGCCAGCAGTGTTCCGGGACAGGGGGATGAAAAACTGTTTTTT
-	TRBV4-2	-	TRBJ1-5	CASSQDMSGVNQPQHF	TGTGCCAGCAGCCAAGACATGTCCGGGGTAAATCAGCCCCAGCATTTT
-	TRBV19	-	TRBJ2-7	CASSVYVQGHSYEQYF	TGTGCCAGTAGCGTATACGTCCAGGGACACTCCTACGAGCAGTACTTC
many	TRBV20-1	-	TRBJ2-1	CSAGALGSYNEQFF	TGCAGTGCTGGAGCCTTGGGCTCCTACAATGAGCAGTTCTTC
-	TRBV19	TRBD2	TRBJ2-3	CASSRASGGAGDTQYF	TGTGCCAGTAGTAGGGCAAGCGGGGGGGCCGGAGATACGCAGTATTTT
many	TRBV10-3	TRBD1	TRBJ2-7	CAIKVAGGPYEQYF	TGTGCCATCAAGGTAGCAGGGGGTCCCTACGAGCAGTACTTC
many	TRBV30	TRBD2	TRBJ2-3	CAWSLAGSTDTQYF	TGTGCCTGGTCCCTAGCGGGAAGCACAGATACGCAGTATTTT